Reported below is one T cell receptor beta chain. The antigen remains unidentified. Generated by immunoSEQ multiplex PCR, the TCRdb table keeps only in-frame clones and is missing some. The sample lists 2,100,000 or so clones, 90% to 96% occurring once. The length of the CDR3 is 14 residues. Germline CDR1 and CDR2: LNHDA and SQIVND (reference sequence). These data originate in a study of shared clonotypes between healthy human individuals. Overall study: For every donor, three CD4 naive, three CD4 memory, two CD8 naive and one CD8 memory plates were used.

Study outcomes and limitations: Generally, naive subsets (rather than memory subsets) showed larger estimated richness. Non-shared clonotypes displayed generation probabilities falling below those of clonotypes present in all four donors.

The source is a man younger than 35 in good health. Sequencing input: naive CD4+ T cells sorted from blood. Subset defined: CD45RA+ positively selected. This chain links TRBV19 with TRBJ2-7; tentative D call: TRBD1 (5 bases). CDR3 amino acids: CASEGRAGSYEQYF. CDR3 nucleotides: TGTGCGTCCGAAGGCAGGGCAGGGTCCTACGAGCAGTACTTC.